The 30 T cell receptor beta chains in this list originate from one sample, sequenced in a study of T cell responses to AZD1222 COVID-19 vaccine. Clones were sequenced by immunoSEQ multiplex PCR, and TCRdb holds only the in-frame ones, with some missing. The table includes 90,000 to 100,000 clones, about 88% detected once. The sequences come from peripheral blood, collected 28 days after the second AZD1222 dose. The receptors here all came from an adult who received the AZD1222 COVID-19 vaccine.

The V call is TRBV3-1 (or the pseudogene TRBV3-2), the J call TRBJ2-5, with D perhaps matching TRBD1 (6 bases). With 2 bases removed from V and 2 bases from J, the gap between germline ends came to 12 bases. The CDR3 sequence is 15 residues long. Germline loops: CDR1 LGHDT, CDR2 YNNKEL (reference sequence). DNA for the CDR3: TGTGCCAGCAGCCAAAGATGGACAGCACAAGAGACCCAGTACTTC. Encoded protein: CASSQRWTAQETQYF.

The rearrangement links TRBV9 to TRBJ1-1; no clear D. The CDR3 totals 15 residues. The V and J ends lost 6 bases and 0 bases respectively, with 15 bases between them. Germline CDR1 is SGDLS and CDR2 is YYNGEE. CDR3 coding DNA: TGTGCCAGCACCCTCAGTGCAGTCATGAACACTGAAGCTTTCTTT. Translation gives CASTLSAVMNTEAFF. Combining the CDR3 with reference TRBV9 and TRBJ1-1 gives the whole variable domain DSGVTQTPKHLITATGQRVTLRCSPRSGDLSVYWYQQSLDQGLQFLIQYYNGEERAKGNILERFSAQQFPDLHSELNLSSLELGDSALYFCASTLSAVMNTEAFFGQGTRLTVV.

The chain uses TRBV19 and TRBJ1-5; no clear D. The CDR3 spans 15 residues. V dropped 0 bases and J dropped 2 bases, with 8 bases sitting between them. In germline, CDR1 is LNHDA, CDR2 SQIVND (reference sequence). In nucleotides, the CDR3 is TGTGCCAGTAGTATAGAGTTTGTTGGCAATCAGCCCCAGCATTTT. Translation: CASSIEFVGNQPQHF.

CDR3 nucleotide sequence: TGTGCCAGCAGCTTAGCCGGGGGGCAAACCGGGGAGCTGTTTTTT. Amino acid sequence: CASSLAGGQTGELFF. The chain recombines TRBV7-9 with TRBJ2-2, with a tentative D call TRBD2 (7 bases). Trimming took 0 bases from V and 5 from J, leaving 10 bases between them. This CDR3 comprises 15 residues. The germline CDR1 and CDR2 sequences are SEHNR and FQNEAQ (reference sequence).

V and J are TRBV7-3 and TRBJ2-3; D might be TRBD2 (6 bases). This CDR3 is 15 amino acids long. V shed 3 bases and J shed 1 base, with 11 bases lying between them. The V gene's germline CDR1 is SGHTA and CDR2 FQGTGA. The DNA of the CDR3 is TGTGCCAGCAGCTTTCGGGGGTCAGGCACAGATACGCAGTATTTT. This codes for CASSFRGSGTDTQYF.

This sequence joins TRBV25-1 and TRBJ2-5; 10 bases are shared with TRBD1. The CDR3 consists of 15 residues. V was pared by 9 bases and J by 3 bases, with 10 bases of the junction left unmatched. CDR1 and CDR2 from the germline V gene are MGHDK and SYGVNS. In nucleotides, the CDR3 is TGTGCCAGTAACCCGGGACAGGGGCTCGAAGAGACCCAGTACTTC. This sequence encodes CASNPGQGLEETQYF. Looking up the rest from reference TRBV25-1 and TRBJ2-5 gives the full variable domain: EADIYQTPRYLVIGTGKKITLECSQTMGHDKMYWYQQDPGMELHLIHYSYGVNSTEKGDLSSESTVSRIRTEHFPLTLESARPSHTSQYLCASNPGQGLEETQYFGPGTRLLVL.

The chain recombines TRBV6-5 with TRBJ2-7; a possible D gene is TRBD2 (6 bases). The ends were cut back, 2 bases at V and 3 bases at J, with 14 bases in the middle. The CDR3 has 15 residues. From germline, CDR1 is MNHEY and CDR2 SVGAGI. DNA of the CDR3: TGTGCCAGCAGTTACGATCTTGCCGGGAGCTACGAGCAGTACTTC. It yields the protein CASSYDLAGSYEQYF.

Here the CDR3 DNA reads TGTGCCAGCAGCCCTACGACAGCCAATGGCTACACCTTC. Translating gives CASSPTTANGYTF. The V gene is TRBV28, the J gene TRBJ1-2; TRBD1 might be the D (5 bases). CDR1 is MDHEN and CDR2 is SYDVKM in the germline V gene. CDR3 length equals 13 residues. V lost 6 bases, J lost 6 bases, and 14 bases lay in between.

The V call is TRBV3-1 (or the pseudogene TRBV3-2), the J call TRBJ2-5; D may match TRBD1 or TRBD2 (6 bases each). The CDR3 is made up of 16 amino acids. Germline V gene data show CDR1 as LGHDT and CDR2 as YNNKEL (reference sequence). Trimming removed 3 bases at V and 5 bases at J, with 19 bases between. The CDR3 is CASSHGTLGTGETQYF. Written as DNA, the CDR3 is TGTGCCAGCAGCCACGGGACTCTTGGTACAGGGGAGACCCAGTACTTC.

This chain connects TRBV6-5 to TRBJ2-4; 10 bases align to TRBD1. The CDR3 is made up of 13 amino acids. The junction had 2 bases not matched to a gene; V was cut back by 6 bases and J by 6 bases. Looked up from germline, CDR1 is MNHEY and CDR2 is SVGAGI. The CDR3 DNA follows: TGTGCCAGCAGGGACAGGGGGGGAAACATTCAGTACTTC. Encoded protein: CASRDRGGNIQYF.

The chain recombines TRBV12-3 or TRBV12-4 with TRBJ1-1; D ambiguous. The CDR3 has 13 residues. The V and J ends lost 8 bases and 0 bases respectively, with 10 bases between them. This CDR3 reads CASVEWVNTEAFF. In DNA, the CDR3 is TGTGCCAGCGTCGAGTGGGTGAACACTGAAGCTTTCTTT.

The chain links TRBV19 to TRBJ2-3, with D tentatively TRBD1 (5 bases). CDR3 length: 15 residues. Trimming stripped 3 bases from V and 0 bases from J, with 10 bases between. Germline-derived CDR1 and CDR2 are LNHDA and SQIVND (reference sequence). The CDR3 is CASSIRVVSTDTQYF. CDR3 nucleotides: TGTGCCAGTAGTATCAGGGTCGTTAGCACAGATACGCAGTATTTT.

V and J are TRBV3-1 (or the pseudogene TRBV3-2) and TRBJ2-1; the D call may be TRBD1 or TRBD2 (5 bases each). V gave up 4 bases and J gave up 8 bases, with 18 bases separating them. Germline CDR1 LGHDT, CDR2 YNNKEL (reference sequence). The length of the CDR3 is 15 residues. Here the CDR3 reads CASSLWQVSGHEQFF. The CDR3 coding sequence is TGTGCCAGCAGCCTCTGGCAAGTATCGGGGCATGAGCAGTTCTTC.

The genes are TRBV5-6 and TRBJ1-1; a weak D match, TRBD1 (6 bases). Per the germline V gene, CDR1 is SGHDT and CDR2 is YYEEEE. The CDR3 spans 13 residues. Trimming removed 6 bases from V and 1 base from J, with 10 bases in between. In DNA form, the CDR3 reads TGTGCCAGCATCAAGACAGGGAACACTGAAGCTTTCTTT. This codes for CASIKTGNTEAFF.

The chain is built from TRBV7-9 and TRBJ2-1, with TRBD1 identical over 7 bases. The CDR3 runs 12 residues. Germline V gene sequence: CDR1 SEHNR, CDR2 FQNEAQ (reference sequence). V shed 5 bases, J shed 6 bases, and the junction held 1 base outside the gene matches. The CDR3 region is CASSPGGNEQFF. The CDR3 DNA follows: TGTGCCAGCAGCCCAGGGGGCAATGAGCAGTTCTTC.

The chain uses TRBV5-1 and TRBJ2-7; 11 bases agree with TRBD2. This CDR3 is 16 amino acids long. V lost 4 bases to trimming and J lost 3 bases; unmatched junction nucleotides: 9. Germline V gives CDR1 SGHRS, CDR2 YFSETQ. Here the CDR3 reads CASSRTSGRVNYEQYF. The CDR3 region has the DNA TGCGCCAGCAGCCGTACTAGCGGGAGAGTGAACTACGAGCAGTACTTC.

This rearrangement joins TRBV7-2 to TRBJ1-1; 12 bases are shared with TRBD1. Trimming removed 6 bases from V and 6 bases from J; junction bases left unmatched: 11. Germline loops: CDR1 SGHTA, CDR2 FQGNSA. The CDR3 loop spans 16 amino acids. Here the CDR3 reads CASRNRDRGRGAEAFF. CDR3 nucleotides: TGTGCCAGCAGAAACCGGGACAGGGGGCGGGGAGCTGAAGCTTTCTTT.

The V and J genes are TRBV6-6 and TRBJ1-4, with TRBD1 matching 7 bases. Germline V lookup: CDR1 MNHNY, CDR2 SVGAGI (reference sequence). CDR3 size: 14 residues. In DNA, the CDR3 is TGTGCTTGTCATCGTCAGGGGGAAGAGGAAAAACTGTTTTTT. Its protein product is CACHRQGEEEKLFF.

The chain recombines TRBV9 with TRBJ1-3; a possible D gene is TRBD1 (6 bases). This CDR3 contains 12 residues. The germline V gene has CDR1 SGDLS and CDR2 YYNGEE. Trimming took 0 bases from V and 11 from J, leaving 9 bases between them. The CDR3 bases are TGTGCCAGCAGCGTAGACGAGGGGGCCATATATTTT. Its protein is CASSVDEGAIYF.

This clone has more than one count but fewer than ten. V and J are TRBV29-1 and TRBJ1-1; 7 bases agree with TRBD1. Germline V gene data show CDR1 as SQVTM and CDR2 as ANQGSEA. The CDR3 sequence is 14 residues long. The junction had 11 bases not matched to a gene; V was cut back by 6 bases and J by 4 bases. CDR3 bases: TGCAGCGTGTTACGACAGGGAAGGGGCACTGAAGCTTTCTTT. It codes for CSVLRQGRGTEAFF.

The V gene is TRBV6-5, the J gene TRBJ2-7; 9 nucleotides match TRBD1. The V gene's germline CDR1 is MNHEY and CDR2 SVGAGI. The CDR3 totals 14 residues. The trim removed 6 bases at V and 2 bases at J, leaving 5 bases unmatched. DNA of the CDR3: TGTGCCAGCAGGCGGACAGGGGCCACCTACGAGCAGTACTTC. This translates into CASRRTGATYEQYF.

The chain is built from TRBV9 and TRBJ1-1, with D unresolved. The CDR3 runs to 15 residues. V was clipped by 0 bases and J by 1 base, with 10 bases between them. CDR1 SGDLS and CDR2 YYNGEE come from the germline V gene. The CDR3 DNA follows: TGTGCCAGCAGCGTAGGGGAGGGTTGGAACACTGAAGCTTTCTTT. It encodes CASSVGEGWNTEAFF.

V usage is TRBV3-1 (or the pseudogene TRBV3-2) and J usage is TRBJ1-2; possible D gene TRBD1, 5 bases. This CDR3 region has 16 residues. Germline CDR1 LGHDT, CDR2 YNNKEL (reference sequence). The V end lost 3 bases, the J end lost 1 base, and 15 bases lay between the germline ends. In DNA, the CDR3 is TGTGCCAGCAGCCAGGCTTCAGGGCTACGTAACTATGGCTACACCTTC. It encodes CASSQASGLRNYGYTF.

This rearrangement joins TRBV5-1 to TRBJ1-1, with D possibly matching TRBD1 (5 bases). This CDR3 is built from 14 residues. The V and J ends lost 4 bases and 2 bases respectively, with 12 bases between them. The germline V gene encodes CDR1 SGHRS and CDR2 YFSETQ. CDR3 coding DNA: TGCGCCAGCAGCACAACACAGGATAACACTGAAGCTTTCTTT. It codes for CASSTTQDNTEAFF. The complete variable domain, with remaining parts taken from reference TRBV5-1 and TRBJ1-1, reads KAGVTQTPRYLIKTRGQQVTLSCSPISGHRSVSWYQQTPGQGLQFLFEYFSETQRNKGNFPGRFSGRQFSNSRSEMNVSTLELGDSALYLCASSTTQDNTEAFFGQGTRLTVV.

The CDR3 bases are TGTGCCAGCAGCCACTACTTGGGACCAACCTACGAGCAGTACTTC. This encodes CASSHYLGPTYEQYF. This chain links TRBV3-1 (or the pseudogene TRBV3-2) with TRBJ2-7; D tentatively fits TRBD1 or TRBD2 (5 bases each). Per the germline V gene, CDR1 is LGHDT and CDR2 is YNNKEL (reference sequence). V gave up 3 bases and J gave up 2 bases, with 14 bases separating them. The CDR3 consists of 15 residues.

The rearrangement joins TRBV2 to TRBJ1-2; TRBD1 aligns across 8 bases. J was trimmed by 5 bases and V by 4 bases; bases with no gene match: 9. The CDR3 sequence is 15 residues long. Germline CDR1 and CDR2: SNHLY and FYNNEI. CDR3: CASSAPGQGVYGYTF. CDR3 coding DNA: TGTGCCAGCAGTGCCCCCGGACAGGGAGTATATGGCTACACCTTC.

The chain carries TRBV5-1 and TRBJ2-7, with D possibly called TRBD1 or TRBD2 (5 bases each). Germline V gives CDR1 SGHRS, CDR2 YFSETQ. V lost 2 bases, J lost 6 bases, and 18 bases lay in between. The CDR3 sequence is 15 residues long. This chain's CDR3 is CASSFTGPGNVEQYF. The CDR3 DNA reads TGCGCCAGCAGCTTCACGGGGCCAGGGAACGTCGAGCAGTACTTC.

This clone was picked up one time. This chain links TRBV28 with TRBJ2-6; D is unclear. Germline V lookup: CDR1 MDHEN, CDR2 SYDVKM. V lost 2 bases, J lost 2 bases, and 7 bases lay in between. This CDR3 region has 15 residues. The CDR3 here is CASSLDPAGANVLTF. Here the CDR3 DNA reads TGTGCCAGCAGTTTAGATCCAGCTGGGGCCAACGTCCTGACTTTC.

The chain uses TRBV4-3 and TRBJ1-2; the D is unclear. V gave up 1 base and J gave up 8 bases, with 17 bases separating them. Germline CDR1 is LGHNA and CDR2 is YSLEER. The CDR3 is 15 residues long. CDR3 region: CASSQGVGNAGGYTF. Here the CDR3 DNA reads TGCGCCAGCAGCCAAGGGGTAGGGAATGCTGGGGGCTACACCTTC.

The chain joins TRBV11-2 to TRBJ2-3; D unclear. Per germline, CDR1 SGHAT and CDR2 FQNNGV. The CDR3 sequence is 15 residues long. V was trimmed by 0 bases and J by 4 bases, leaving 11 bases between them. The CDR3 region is CASSLEPGFADTQYF. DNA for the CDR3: TGTGCCAGCAGCTTAGAACCTGGATTTGCAGATACGCAGTATTTT.